The next 28 T cell receptor beta chains were all read from a single sample in a study of neurological immune-mediated disorders. In TCRdb, the 5' RACE reads were re-called with MiXCR into one record per CDR3 protein. Of 90,000 to 150,000 distinct CDR3 sequences listed, 3% to 3.5% are singletons. What was sequenced was PBMCs. These receptor sequences come from a woman between 25 and 40 years old with multiple sclerosis.

This clonotype came up many times. This rearrangement joins TRBV10-3 to TRBJ1-5, with 8 bases aligning to TRBD1. Germline CDR1 ENHRY, CDR2 SYGVKD. The CDR3 is made up of 15 amino acids. V shed 0 bases and J 7 bases; nucleotides not matched to a gene: 5. The CDR3 DNA sequence: TGTGCCATCAGTGAGTCGCAGGGGGCTTTACAGCCCCAGCATTTT. This encodes CAISESQGALQPQHF.

This clonotype was seen many times. This chain links TRBV30 with TRBJ1-2; the D gene is possibly TRBD1 (6 bases). CDR3 length: 16 amino acids. Germline V gene data show CDR1 as GTSNPN and CDR2 as SVGIG (reference sequence). Deletions cut 8 bases from V and 2 bases from J, with 24 bases between. CDR3 in DNA: TGTGCCGAATATTCCCCCGGACAGAAAAGAAACTATGGCTACACCTTC. Translating it yields CAEYSPGQKRNYGYTF.

This clonotype was counted many times. The chain employs TRBV5-1 and TRBJ1-6; 7 bases match TRBD1. V shed 3 bases, J shed 8 bases, and the junction held 5 bases outside the gene matches. The length of the CDR3 is 14 residues. Germline assignment: CDR1 SGHRS and CDR2 YFSETQ. The CDR3 loop is CASSSTGTDSPLHF. The CDR3 DNA sequence: TGCGCCAGCAGCTCCACCGGGACAGATTCACCCCTCCACTTT.

This clonotype was found many times. The chain recombines TRBV11-2 with TRBJ2-7; 8 bases line up with TRBD1. The CDR3 totals 16 residues. Per the germline V gene, CDR1 is SGHAT and CDR2 is FQNNGV. The ends lost 5 bases at V and 0 bases at J; junction bases unmatched: 9. CDR3 sequence: CASSPYLQGGSYEQYF. As DNA, the CDR3 is TGTGCCAGCAGCCCATATCTACAGGGGGGCTCCTACGAGCAGTACTTC.

This clonotype has ten or more counts. The V and J genes are TRBV20-1 and TRBJ2-1; the D gene is possibly TRBD2 (5 bases). CDR1 DFQATT and CDR2 SNEGSKA come from the germline V gene (reference sequence). This CDR3 contains 14 residues. The V end lost 4 bases, the J end lost 3 bases, and 13 bases lay between the germline ends. DNA for the CDR3: TGCAGTGCTACCCCCAGAGGGAGCTACAATGAGCAGTTCTTC. It yields the protein CSATPRGSYNEQFF.

This clonotype was observed a few times. This may arise from a read error, as a much more abundant clone is one base away. The V and J genes are TRBV29-1 and TRBJ2-4; weak D call: TRBD1 (6 bases). The CDR3 runs to 16 residues. CDR1 SQVTM and CDR2 ANQGSEA come from the germline V gene. The CDR3 here is CSVEDGTPTAKKIQYF. CDR3 nucleotide sequence: TGCAGCGTTGAAGACGGGACACCCACGGCCAAAAAAATTCAGTACTTC.

This clonotype has at least ten counts. CDR3 coding DNA: TGTGCCAGCAGCGGTACAAGATATGGCTACACCTTC. Translation: CASSGTRYGYTF. The chain employs TRBV12-3 or TRBV12-4 and TRBJ1-2; D uncertain. This CDR3 region has 12 residues. Between the trimmed V and J ends, which lost 6 bases and 5 bases, there was a span of 10 bases.

This clonotype has at least ten counts. V usage is TRBV5-6 and J usage is TRBJ2-3; D is unclear. CDR3 length: 14 amino acids. The germline V gene encodes CDR1 SGHDT and CDR2 YYEEEE. Trimming left V 4 bases short and J 0 bases short, with 9 bases between. For the CDR3, the DNA is TGTGCCAGCAGCAACGGAATTAGCACAGATACGCAGTATTTT. Its protein product is CASSNGISTDTQYF.

The table lists this clonotype with a few counts. The CDR3 loop is CAWSPLSGVSGNTIYF. CDR3 bases: TGTGCCTGGAGTCCCCTAAGTGGCGTTTCTGGAAACACCATATATTTT. The chain links TRBV30 to TRBJ1-3; D is undetermined. Per the germline V gene, CDR1 is GTSNPN and CDR2 is SVGIG (reference sequence). This CDR3 is built from 16 residues. V lost 2 bases and J 1 base, leaving 15 bases between the germline ends.

The table lists this clonotype with many counts. The rearrangement joins TRBV6-1 to TRBJ1-1; D remains unclear. Looked up from germline, CDR1 is MNHNS and CDR2 is SASEGT. This CDR3 has 17 residues. Trimming pared 2 bases from V and 0 bases from J, leaving 16 bases between. DNA of the CDR3: TGTGCCAGCAGTGAATCTTCTCGGACCCACCTGAACACTGAAGCTTTCTTT. It yields the protein CASSESSRTHLNTEAFF.

There are many counts of this clonotype. The chain employs TRBV27 and TRBJ2-3; D is possibly TRBD1 (5 bases). CDR1 and CDR2 from the germline V gene are MNHEY and SMNVEV (reference sequence). The CDR3 is 16 residues long. Trimming left V 5 bases short and J 5 bases short, with 20 bases between. In DNA, the CDR3 is TGTGCCAGCAGTAAACCCAGGGTGGGGATTGTAGATACGCAGTATTTT. The encoded protein is CASSKPRVGIVDTQYF.

This clonotype was seen at least ten times. The chain recombines TRBV5-1 with TRBJ2-2; D not resolved. The CDR3 consists of 13 residues. Germline lookup yields CDR1 SGHRS and CDR2 YFSETQ. Trimming left V 3 bases short and J 6 bases short, with 9 bases between. The CDR3 protein is CASSSLVPGELFF. The CDR3 nucleotides are TGCGCCAGCAGCTCTCTCGTCCCCGGGGAGCTGTTTTTT.

This clonotype was seen repeatedly, ten times or more. CDR3 residues: CASSSSETITYEQYF. CDR3 coding DNA: TGTGCCAGCAGTTCCTCGGAGACAATTACCTACGAGCAGTACTTC. V usage is TRBV12-3 or TRBV12-4 and J usage is TRBJ2-7; D is undetermined. This CDR3 is 15 amino acids long. V was trimmed by 4 bases and J by 2 bases, leaving 15 bases between them.

This clonotype was detected many times. The chain is built from TRBV9 and TRBJ1-1; no clear D gene. Trimming shortened V by 4 bases and J by 1 base, and 11 bases separated the two germline ends. Germline V lookup: CDR1 SGDLS, CDR2 YYNGEE. The CDR3 extends over 14 amino acids. Here the CDR3 reads CASSPSGRNTEAFF. CDR3 bases: TGTGCCAGCAGCCCAAGCGGGAGGAACACTGAAGCTTTCTTT.

This clonotype showed up many times. The J gene is TRBJ2-3, the V gene TRBV12-3 or TRBV12-4; 9 bases line up with TRBD2. The CDR3 runs to 18 residues. V was pared by 1 base and J by 6 bases, with 14 bases of the junction left unmatched. In nucleotides, the CDR3 is TGTGCCAGCAGTTTAGTTCGATATGGCGGGAGGGCCAGCGATACGCAGTATTTT. This codes for CASSLVRYGGRASDTQYF.

V usage is TRBV5-1 and J usage is TRBJ2-1; 10 nucleotides match TRBD2. V shed 0 bases, J shed 9 bases, and the junction held 6 bases outside the gene matches. The CDR3 runs 15 residues. CDR1 and CDR2 (germline): SGHRS, YFSETQ. CDR3 sequence (DNA): TGCGCCAGCAGCTTGGTAAGCGGGAGGGCCGCTGAGCAGTTCTTC. The encoded protein is CASSLVSGRAAEQFF.

This clonotype was seen many times. The CDR3, as DNA: TGTGCCAGCAGTTCCCACACAGGGGACTATGGCTACACCTTC. Translating it yields CASSSHTGDYGYTF. V and J are TRBV27 and TRBJ1-2; 7 positions agree with TRBD1. V gave up 4 bases and J gave up 3 bases; unmatched junction bases: 5. CDR3 length: 14 amino acids. Germline CDR1 reads MNHEY; CDR2 reads SMNVEV (reference sequence).

This clonotype was seen repeatedly, ten times or more. The DNA of the CDR3 is TGCGCCAGCAGCTTGTCGACAGACCCATCAGGCTACACCTTC. Its translation is CASSLSTDPSGYTF. The chain carries TRBV5-1 and TRBJ1-2; weak D call: TRBD1 (5 bases). With 1 base removed from V and 8 bases from J, the gap between germline ends came to 15 bases. This CDR3 has 14 residues. CDR1 and CDR2 from the germline V gene are SGHRS and YFSETQ.

About this clonotype: Possible read error: a much larger clone is one base away. In nucleotides, the CDR3 is TGCAGCGGAGGGCCGGGGGTCGGTGAGCAGTTCTTC. Translating it yields CSGGPGVGEQFF. This chain links TRBV29-1 with TRBJ2-1, with D maybe TRBD2 (6 bases). The CDR3 length is 12 residues. V gave up 7 bases and J gave up 9 bases, with 16 bases separating them. Germline V gene lookup returns CDR1 SQVTM and CDR2 ANQGSEA.

This clonotype was observed at least ten times. The chain couples TRBV27 to TRBJ2-7, with D perhaps TRBD2 (5 bases). Germline-derived CDR1 and CDR2 are MNHEY and SMNVEV (reference sequence). CDR3 length: 13 amino acids. V was shortened by 4 bases and J by 3 bases, with 10 bases between the two germline ends. The CDR3 loop reads CASSSAVFYEQYF. Here the CDR3 DNA reads TGTGCCAGCAGTTCAGCGGTCTTCTACGAGCAGTACTTC.

This clonotype was picked up many times. V and J are TRBV6-6 and TRBJ2-3, with no clear D. This CDR3 is 13 amino acids long. V was shortened by 6 bases and J by 6 bases, with 13 bases between the two germline ends. Germline-derived CDR1 and CDR2 are MNHNY and SVGAGI (reference sequence). CDR3 DNA sequence: TGTGCCAGCAGCTCTGGACGGGCGGATACGCAGTATTTT. Residues: CASSSGRADTQYF.

This clonotype was seen many times. V gene TRBV12-3 or TRBV12-4 combines with J gene TRBJ1-2; 7 bases map to TRBD1. The CDR3 spans 13 residues. The V gene end was trimmed by 6 bases and the J gene end by 5 bases; junction bases not matched to a gene: 6. In DNA form, the CDR3 reads TGTGCCAGCAGACTCCAACAGGGGTATGGCTACACCTTC. Protein sequence: CASRLQQGYGYTF.

This chain uses TRBV29-1 with TRBJ1-2; no firm D call. Germline V gene sequence: CDR1 SQVTM, CDR2 ANQGSEA. The CDR3 has 11 amino acids. The V gene lost 4 bases and the J gene lost 1 base, with 4 bases spanning the gap. DNA of the CDR3: TGCAGCGTTGTTCTTAACTATGGCTACACCTTC. Its translation: CSVVLNYGYTF.

This clonotype was counted ten times or more. The chain carries TRBV14 and TRBJ2-7, with TRBD2 matching over 8 bases. The trim removed 3 bases at V and 5 bases at J, leaving 9 bases unmatched. Germline CDR1 SGHDN, CDR2 FVKESK. This CDR3 spans 15 amino acids. As DNA, the CDR3 is TGTGCCAGCAGCCAGACGACTAGCGCGTTCAACGAGCAGTACTTC. Translating it yields CASSQTTSAFNEQYF. Looking up the rest from reference TRBV14 and TRBJ2-7 gives the full variable domain: EAGVTQFPSHSVIEKGQTVTLRCDPISGHDNLYWYRRVMGKEIKFLLHFVKESKQDESGMPNNRFLAERTGGTYSTLKVQPAELEDSGVYFCASSQTTSAFNEQYFGPGTRLTVT.

This clonotype was recorded at least ten times. The gene calls are TRBV7-2 and TRBJ1-2; 9 bases agree with TRBD1. CDR3 size: 15 residues. In germline, CDR1 is SGHTA, CDR2 FQGNSA. The junction had 8 bases not matched to a gene; V was cut back by 5 bases and J by 4 bases. The CDR3 sequence: CASSDPGQGSYGYTF. The CDR3 coding sequence is TGTGCCAGCAGCGATCCGGGACAGGGATCCTATGGCTACACCTTC.

This clonotype was found many times. This chain links TRBV6-5 with TRBJ2-3; D is ambiguous. The CDR3 has 13 residues. The V and J ends lost 2 bases and 4 bases respectively, with 7 bases between them. Germline assignment: CDR1 MNHEY and CDR2 SVGAGI. This CDR3 reads CASSYGQADTQYF. The CDR3 nucleotides are TGTGCCAGCAGTTACGGGCAGGCAGATACGCAGTATTTT.

This clonotype was observed many times. V and J are TRBV6-5 and TRBJ2-3; TRBD2 matches at 10 bases. The germline gives CDR1 MNHEY, CDR2 SVGAGI. The J segment lost 5 bases and the V segment lost 3 bases, leaving 8 bases of the junction unmatched. There are 16 residues in the CDR3. Here the CDR3 DNA reads TGTGCCAGCAGTTATGGGTTCAGCGGGAGGGTAGATACGCAGTATTTT. The encoded protein is CASSYGFSGRVDTQYF.

This clonotype was found many times. The rearrangement uses TRBV7-8 and TRBJ2-7; TRBD1 agrees at 9 bases. CDR1 SGHVS and CDR2 FQNEAQ come from the germline V gene. The CDR3 contains 15 residues. V dropped 5 bases and J dropped 7; count of bases not matched to a gene: 12. The CDR3 nucleotides read TGTGCCAGCAGCGTCGGGACAGGGATGATGGGGGAGCAGTACTTC. This gives the protein CASSVGTGMMGEQYF.